This T cell receptor (beta chain) was sequenced for a study of T cells after yellow fever vaccination (dated by TCRdb to about 2019). For context, the study as a whole: The SMART-Seq v4 Ultra Low Input RNA kit was used to prepare libraries from fractions with low cell numbers. To follow T-cell clones before and after primary and booster YFV17D yellow fever vaccination, bulk TCR alpha and beta repertoires were sequenced over time. Two healthy male donors made up the cohort, one aged 18 to 29 years and the other aged 30 to 40 years. Blood samples were taken at several timepoints before and after primary and secondary immunization, and bulk PBMC replicates and cell subsets were isolated.

Broader findings and caveats from the paper: The secondary T-cell response was weaker than the primary response but faster, peaking on day 5 instead of day 15. Most clones expanded after primary vaccination (96% of CD4 and 88% of CD8) were re-detected after the booster, suggesting that broad memory maintenance occurred. A small share of clonotypes occurred in both CD4 and CD8 compartments, likely arising from convergent recombination. Computational filtering was needed because FACS-sorted repertoires could contain abundant contaminating clonotypes from the bulk population. Because the study included only a couple of donors, the extent to which the findings can be generalized is limited.

The germline V end is reduced by 5 bases and the J end by 8 bases; junction bases left unmatched: 4. The CDR3 contains 14 residues, cysteine and phenylalanine counted. CDR3 DNA is the only sequence kept; it has 42 bases, read in frame from the first base. The germline V gene encodes CDR1 SGHVS and CDR2 FNYEAQ. Synthesis of TCR cDNA relied on 5'RACE template switching, a step that introduced a universal primer site along with unique molecular identifiers. Priming for cDNA synthesis came from both the TCR alpha and TCR beta constant segments. Two PCR steps were used to amplify libraries, with sample barcodes and sequencing adapters being added in the second step. Sequencing of libraries was done on Illumina HiSeq 2500 (2x100 bp) or NovaSeq (2x150 bp). From the authors' description of their analysis: Reads were demultiplexed and collapsed into UMI consensus sequences with MIGEC, and V(D)J alignment was performed with MiXCR. Using edgeR on replicate PBMC samples, clonotypes were called vaccine-responding if FDR was below 0.01 and the log2 fold change was above 5 up to day 15. Bulk clonotypes were assigned CD4 or CD8 identity according to which sequenced CD4 or CD8 repertoire held them at higher abundance. Through fastp at Q25 and MiXCR, TCRdb rebuilt clones from the public reads, retaining in-frame beta chains. For every CDR3 protein sequence, its rows merge into one entry that carries the most common genes and DNA. What appears here as the V and J calls and clone size reflects TCRdb's work, not the paper's. The sample yields around 590,000 distinct CDR3 sequences; 12% were counted once. Of the sample, under 15% falls within the top ten clones.

The treatment or condition label, as the study defines it: live attenuated yellow fever vaccine strain. Two biological replicates of bulk PBMCs were collected at each blood-draw timepoint. A standard Ficoll-Paque protocol was used to isolate PBMCs from peripheral blood. TriZol was used to extract RNA from bulk PBMCs, from CD4 and CD8 fractions, and from dextramer-positive and dextramer-negative fractions. A remark on this clonotype: Which antigen it targets is not known. No base-level quality is on record; no much larger clone is a single base apart.

The sequencing here drew on PBMCs, taken on the day of the yellow fever booster vaccination. The rearrangement joined TRBV7-6 to TRBJ1-6, and TRBD1 aligns with 9 junction nucleotides. This receptor was taken from a man in his thirties or forties who received the YFV17D yellow fever vaccine. Here is the DNA: TGTGCCAGCAGCGCCCGGGACAGGGATTCACCCCTCCACTTT. It translates to CASSARDRDSPLHF.